The T cell receptor beta chain described here comes from a study of blood T cell repertoires in COVID-19. Study details: Sites across the United States, Italy and Spain contributed samples from acute and convalescent COVID-19. The analysed material was cDNA or gDNA that came from T cells, B-cell-depleted T cells, or PBMCs.

In the study's own analysis: Amplification from reference gene primers served as the basis for estimated nucleated cell counts. TCRdb's table, derived via immunoSEQ multiplex PCR, lists solely in-frame clones and lacks some. That table gives V, J and clone size, and the DNA gave D and trimming. The profile shows approximately 250,000 clones, roughly 90% of them singletons. J gave up 1 base and V 4 bases, and 8 bases lay outside the gene matches. The CDR3 extends over 16 amino acids. Germline V gene sequence: CDR1 SGHRS, CDR2 YFSETQ. The TCR sequence derives from a man under 40 with active or convalescent COVID-19. The specimen sequenced was peripheral blood. The chain is built from TRBV5-1 and TRBJ1-1; 9 bases map to TRBD1. CDR3: CASSTGTGTWNTEAFF. The DNA for the CDR3 is TGCGCCAGCAGCACCGGGACAGGGACTTGGAACACTGAAGCTTTCTTT.